The 14 T cell receptor beta chains below all came from one sample that was sequenced in a study of blood T cell repertoires in COVID-19. Clones were sequenced by immunoSEQ multiplex PCR, and TCRdb holds only the in-frame ones, with some missing. Among approximately 210,000 clones listed, roughly nine tenths were seen once. The specimen was PBMCs or T cells enriched from blood (not recorded which). The receptors were sampled from a woman under 40 who had recovered from COVID-19.

CDR3 DNA: TGTGCCAGCCGGACTGATCCGAACACCGGGGAGCTGTTTTTT. It translates to CASRTDPNTGELFF. The chain couples TRBV7-3 to TRBJ2-2, with D possibly TRBD2 on 5 matching bases. The CDR3 extends over 14 amino acids. Germline V gives CDR1 SGHTA, CDR2 FQGTGA. V lost 8 bases to trimming and J lost 0 bases, with 10 bases between them. The full variable domain, completed using reference TRBV7-3 and TRBJ2-2, is GAGVSQTPSNKVTEKGKYVELRCDPISGHTALYWYRQSLGQGPEFLIYFQGTGAADDSGLPNDRFFAVRPEGSVSTLKIQRTERGDSAVYLCASRTDPNTGELFFGEGSRLTVL.

This rearrangement joins TRBV3-1 (or the pseudogene TRBV3-2) to TRBJ2-1, with 10 positions matching TRBD2. CDR3 length: 16 amino acids. Germline lookup yields CDR1 LGHDT and CDR2 YNNKEL (reference sequence). The V and J ends lost 0 bases and 8 bases, in that order; junction bases with no gene match: 7. The CDR3 DNA reads TGTGCCAGCAGCCAAGATGCTAGCGGGAGAGAAGATGAGCAGTTCTTC. Its translation: CASSQDASGREDEQFF.

The rearrangement links TRBV19 to TRBJ2-1, with TRBD2 matching 8 bases. Looked up from germline, CDR1 is LNHDA and CDR2 is SQIVND (reference sequence). The CDR3 sequence is 15 residues long. After removal of 5 bases from V and 4 bases from J, the junction contained 7 bases not matched to a gene. CDR3 sequence reads: CASSRTSGNYNEQFF. The DNA for the CDR3 is TGTGCCAGTAGTCGAACTAGCGGAAATTACAATGAGCAGTTCTTC.

This chain connects TRBV30 to TRBJ2-3; weak D call: TRBD1 (5 bases). V was clipped by 3 bases and J by 6 bases, with 7 bases between them. This CDR3 has 11 amino acids. Germline V gene sequence: CDR1 GTSNPN, CDR2 SVGIG (reference sequence). CDR3 loop: CAWRGVDTQYF. In DNA, the CDR3 is TGTGCCTGGAGAGGGGTTGATACGCAGTATTTT. Full variable domain (rest looked up from reference TRBV30 and TRBJ2-3): SQTIHQWPATLVQPVGSPLSLECTVEGTSNPNLYWYRQAAGRGLQLLFYSVGIGQISSEVPQNLSASRPQDRQFILSSKKLLLSDSGFYLCAWRGVDTQYFGPGTRLTVL.

This clone has only one observation. The chain uses TRBV28 and TRBJ2-3; D gene unclear. V was clipped by 5 bases and J by 4 bases, with 7 bases between them. Germline V gives CDR1 MDHEN, CDR2 SYDVKM. This CDR3 is 12 amino acids long. The DNA of the CDR3 is TGTGCCAGCAGTCGGGTTCCAGATACGCAGTATTTT. It encodes CASSRVPDTQYF.

The count of this clone is one. The chain is built from TRBV12-3 or TRBV12-4 and TRBJ1-1; no clear D gene. The CDR3 covers 13 residues. The ends were cut back, 3 bases at V and 3 bases at J, with 8 bases in the middle. CDR3 amino acids: CASSFPQYTEAFF. As DNA, the CDR3 is TGTGCCAGCAGTTTTCCCCAGTACACTGAAGCTTTCTTT.

This clone was observed once. CDR3 loop: CATSRDRGREKLFF. In DNA, the CDR3 is TGTGCCACCAGCAGAGACAGGGGGCGCGAAAAACTGTTTTTT. The V and J genes are TRBV15 and TRBJ1-4, with 8 bases matching TRBD1. Germline CDR1 reads LNHNV; CDR2 reads YYDKDF (reference sequence). The CDR3 runs 14 residues. The ends lost 0 bases at V and 8 bases at J; junction bases unmatched: 2.

This rearrangement joins TRBV12-3 or TRBV12-4 to TRBJ2-7; D remains ambiguous. The CDR3 sequence is 13 residues long. V shed 4 bases and J shed 0 bases, with 7 bases lying between them. The DNA of the CDR3 is TGTGCCAGCAGTTACTATGACTCCTACGAGCAGTACTTC. Its translation is CASSYYDSYEQYF.

The chain couples TRBV27 to TRBJ2-7; 8 bases are shared with TRBD1. Trimming cost V 5 bases and J 4 bases; bases outside gene matches: 1. CDR3 length equals 12 residues. The germline V gene encodes CDR1 MNHEY and CDR2 SMNVEV (reference sequence). In DNA, the CDR3 is TGTGCCAGCAGTCGACAGGGGTACGAGCAGTACTTC. Protein: CASSRQGYEQYF.

J is TRBJ1-6 and V is TRBV18; TRBD1 agrees at 9 bases. The germline V gene has CDR1 KGHSH and CDR2 LQKENI. V dropped 5 bases and J dropped 5; count of bases not matched to a gene: 4. The CDR3 length is 15 residues. CDR3 residues: CASSGTGTNNSPLHF. In nucleotides, the CDR3 is TGTGCCAGCTCAGGGACAGGGACAAATAATTCACCCCTCCACTTT.

The chain joins TRBV2 to TRBJ1-3, with 10 bases identical to TRBD1. Germline V gene data show CDR1 as SNHLY and CDR2 as FYNNEI. After removal of 8 bases from V and 8 bases from J, the junction contained 6 bases not matched to a gene. The CDR3 runs to 13 residues. The CDR3 region has the DNA TGTGCCAGCTCCCGGGACAGGGGACACACCATATATTTT. Protein product: CASSRDRGHTIYF.

CDR3 bases: TGTGCCAGCAGCGCCTTCGGGGGCCAAGAGACCCAGTACTTC. This translates into CASSAFGGQETQYF. This chain links TRBV9 with TRBJ2-5, with D possibly matching TRBD2 (6 bases). Germline V gene sequence: CDR1 SGDLS, CDR2 YYNGEE. The CDR3 has 14 residues. V lost 3 bases to trimming and J lost 1 base, with 10 bases between them.

This rearrangement joins TRBV2 to TRBJ1-4, with a weak D call TRBD1 (6 bases). The CDR3 loop spans 12 amino acids. V shed 9 bases and J shed 5 bases, with 10 bases lying between them. Germline CDR1 SNHLY, CDR2 FYNNEI. CDR3 bases: TGTGCCAGTGGGGGCGGAAATGAAAAACTGTTTTTT. Translated: CASGGGNEKLFF.

This clone was seen once. The chain recombines TRBV19 with TRBJ1-6; D unresolved. The V gene's germline CDR1 is LNHDA and CDR2 SQIVND (reference sequence). CDR3 size: 14 residues. V was cut by 5 bases and J by 9 bases, with 14 bases left in between. As DNA, the CDR3 is TGTGCCAGTAGTGTCCGGGAAATGGGTTCACCCCTCCACTTT. Residues: CASSVREMGSPLHF.